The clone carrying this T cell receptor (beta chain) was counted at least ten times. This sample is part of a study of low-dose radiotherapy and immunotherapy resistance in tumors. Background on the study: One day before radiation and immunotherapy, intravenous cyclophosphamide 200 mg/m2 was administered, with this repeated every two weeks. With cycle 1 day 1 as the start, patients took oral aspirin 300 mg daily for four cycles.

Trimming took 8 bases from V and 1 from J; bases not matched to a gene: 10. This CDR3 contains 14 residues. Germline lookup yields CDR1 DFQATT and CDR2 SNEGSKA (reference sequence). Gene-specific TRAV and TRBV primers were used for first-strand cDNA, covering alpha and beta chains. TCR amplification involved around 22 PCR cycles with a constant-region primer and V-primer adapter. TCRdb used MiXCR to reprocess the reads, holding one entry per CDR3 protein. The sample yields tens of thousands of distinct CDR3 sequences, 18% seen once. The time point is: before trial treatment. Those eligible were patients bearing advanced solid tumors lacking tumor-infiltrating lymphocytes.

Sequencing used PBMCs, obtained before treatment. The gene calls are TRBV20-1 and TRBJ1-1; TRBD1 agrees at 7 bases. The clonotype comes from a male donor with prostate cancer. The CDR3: CSPHRDSGNTEAFF. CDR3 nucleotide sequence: TGCAGTCCACATAGGGACAGTGGGAACACTGAAGCTTTCTTT.